The 11 T cell receptor beta chains given below trace back to one sample, sequenced in a study of PD-1 blockade in classical Hodgkin lymphoma. Some clones are missing from TCRdb's copy, which holds only in-frame ones; the method was immunoSEQ multiplex PCR. The repertoire has under 40,000 clones, 70% to 85% of them found once; the top ten carry 9.8%. Time point defined: cycle 4 day 1 (C4D1), after less than 7 weeks of nivolumab. No patient escaped relapse after autologous stem cell transplantation, and brentuximab vedotin exposure varied. Sequencing used peripheral blood mononuclear cells (PBMCs), obtained before the fourth cycle of nivolumab. These receptors were obtained from a human donor with classical Hodgkin lymphoma.

The chain employs TRBV5-1 and TRBJ2-3; a weak D match, TRBD2 (7 bases). The CDR3 is 17 residues long. Trimming stripped 0 bases from V and 2 bases from J, with 16 bases between. The germline V gene encodes CDR1 SGHRS and CDR2 YFSETQ. CDR3 nucleotides: TGCGCCAGCAGCTTGGCATTGGGAGGGGGACTCACAGATACGCAGTATTTT. This translates into CASSLALGGGLTDTQYF.

Of note for this clone: An end of the junction does not agree with germline; a read error may underlie this. Other nucleotide sequences from this sample produce the same CDR3. The chain links TRBV7-9 to TRBJ2-7; D ambiguous. Germline V gives CDR1 SEHNR, CDR2 FQNEAQ (reference sequence). The CDR3 runs to 12 residues. This chain's CDR3 is CASSLNSYEQYF. CDR3 DNA sequence: TGTGCCAGCAGCCTTAACTCCTATGAGCAGTACTTC. Using reference TRBV7-9 and TRBJ2-7 for the parts outside the CDR3, the full variable domain is DTGVSQNPRHKITKRGQNVTFRCDPISEHNRLYWYRQTLGQGPEFLTYFQNEAQLEKSRLLSDRFSAERPKGSFSTLEIQRTEQGDSAMYLCASSLNSYEQYFGPGTRLTVT.

V gene TRBV6-6 combines with J gene TRBJ1-2; D is uncertain. The V gene lost 8 bases and the J gene lost 6 bases, with 13 bases spanning the gap. From germline, CDR1 is MNHNY and CDR2 SVGAGI (reference sequence). This CDR3 is 12 amino acids long. The CDR3 is CASGPTANGYTF. CDR3 bases: TGTGCCAGCGGCCCGACGGCGAATGGCTACACCTTC.

The genes are TRBV5-6 and TRBJ1-1; D unresolved. CDR3 size: 13 residues. The V and J ends lost 2 bases and 5 bases respectively, with 10 bases between them. Germline values: CDR1 SGHDT, CDR2 YYEEEE. This CDR3 reads CASSFLSGTEAFF. The DNA for the CDR3 is TGTGCCAGCAGCTTCTTATCGGGGACTGAAGCTTTCTTT.

The table lists this clone with a few counts. The CDR3 bases are TGTGCCAGCAGACATGGGGGGCGGTCCTACGAGCAGTACTTC. This gives the protein CASRHGGRSYEQYF. This chain connects TRBV27 to TRBJ2-7; D may match TRBD1 or TRBD2 (6 bases each). Germline V gene data show CDR1 as MNHEY and CDR2 as SMNVEV (reference sequence). CDR3 length: 14 residues. The germline V and J ends were trimmed by 6 bases and 1 base, with 13 bases remaining between them.

The V call is TRBV29-1, the J call TRBJ2-5; a weak D match, TRBD1 (5 bases). Germline CDR1 reads SQVTM; CDR2 reads ANQGSEA. This CDR3 comprises 14 residues. V gave up 3 bases and J gave up 4 bases, with 15 bases separating them. Written as DNA, the CDR3 is TGCAGCGTTGACGCTGTAGTCCAGGGAGAGACCCAGTACTTC. The encoded protein is CSVDAVVQGETQYF. The whole variable domain, remainder taken from reference TRBV29-1 and TRBJ2-5, is SAVISQKPSRDICQRGTSLTIQCQVDSQVTMMFWYRQQPGQSLTLIATANQGSEATYESGFVIDKFPISRPNLTFSTLTVSNMSPEDSSIYLCSVDAVVQGETQYFGPGTRLLVL.

The chain links TRBV14 to TRBJ2-3; D gene ambiguous. V was trimmed by 4 bases and J by 6 bases, leaving 20 bases between them. CDR3 length: 16 amino acids. Germline lookup yields CDR1 SGHDN and CDR2 FVKESK. The CDR3 DNA is TGTGCCAGCAGCCTCAGACTGTCCACACGAAGGGATACGCAGTATTTT. Translating gives CASSLRLSTRRDTQYF.

The rearrangement links TRBV7-2 to TRBJ2-2; 7 bases fit TRBD1. Germline V gene lookup returns CDR1 SGHTA and CDR2 FQGNSA. J gave up 8 bases and V 3 bases, and 3 bases lay outside the gene matches. This CDR3 spans 13 amino acids. CDR3 residues: CASSFNRGGELFF. The CDR3, as DNA: TGTGCCAGCAGCTTTAACAGGGGTGGGGAGCTGTTTTTT.

This chain connects TRBV5-4 to TRBJ2-7; D might be TRBD1 (5 bases). Germline CDR1 is SGHNT and CDR2 is YYREEE (reference sequence). Trimming left V 4 bases short and J 1 base short, with 9 bases between. The CDR3 length is 13 residues. The CDR3 DNA is TGTGCCAGCAGCCTTAGGGGATCCTACGAGCAGTACTTC. It is translated as CASSLRGSYEQYF.

The V and J genes are TRBV28 and TRBJ1-5; D is unresolved. CDR3 length equals 13 residues. CDR1 is MDHEN and CDR2 is SYDVKM in the germline V gene. V shed 2 bases and J shed 6 bases, with 8 bases lying between them. The CDR3 nucleotides read TGTGCCAGCAGTTTACCCCTCGGTCAGCCCCAGCATTTT. Its translation: CASSLPLGQPQHF.

CDR3 bases: TGTGCCTGGAGTGAGCGAAGGGGGACTGAAGCTTTCTTT. It is translated as CAWSERRGTEAFF. The chain has TRBV30 and TRBJ1-1; D perhaps matches TRBD1 (6 bases). Germline-derived CDR1 and CDR2 are GTSNPN and SVGIG (reference sequence). The CDR3 covers 13 residues. Trimming removed 1 base from V and 5 bases from J, with 11 bases in between.